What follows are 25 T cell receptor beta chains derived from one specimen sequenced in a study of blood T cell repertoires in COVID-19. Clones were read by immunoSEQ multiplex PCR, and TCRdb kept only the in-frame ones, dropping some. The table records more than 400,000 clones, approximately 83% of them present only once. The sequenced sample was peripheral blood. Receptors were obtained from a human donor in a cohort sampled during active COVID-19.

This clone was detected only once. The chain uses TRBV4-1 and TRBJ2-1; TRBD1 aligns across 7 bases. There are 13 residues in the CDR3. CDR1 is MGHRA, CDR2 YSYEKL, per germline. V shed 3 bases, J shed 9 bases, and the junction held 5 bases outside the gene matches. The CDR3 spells CASSHTGVGEQFF. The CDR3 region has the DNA TGCGCCAGCAGCCACACAGGGGTCGGTGAGCAGTTCTTC.

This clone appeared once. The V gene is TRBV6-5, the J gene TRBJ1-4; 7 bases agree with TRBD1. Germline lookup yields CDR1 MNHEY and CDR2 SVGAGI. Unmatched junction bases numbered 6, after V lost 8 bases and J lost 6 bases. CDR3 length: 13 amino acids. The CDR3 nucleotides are TGTGCCAGCTTTGCAGGGGGAGATGAAAAACTGTTTTTT. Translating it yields CASFAGGDEKLFF.

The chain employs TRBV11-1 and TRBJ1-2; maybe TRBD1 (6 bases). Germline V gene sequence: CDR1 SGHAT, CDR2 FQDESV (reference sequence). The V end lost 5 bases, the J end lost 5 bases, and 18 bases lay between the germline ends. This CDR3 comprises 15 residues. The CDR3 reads CASSPSSGQLYGYTF. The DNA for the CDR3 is TGTGCCAGCAGCCCTTCCTCGGGACAACTTTATGGCTACACCTTC.

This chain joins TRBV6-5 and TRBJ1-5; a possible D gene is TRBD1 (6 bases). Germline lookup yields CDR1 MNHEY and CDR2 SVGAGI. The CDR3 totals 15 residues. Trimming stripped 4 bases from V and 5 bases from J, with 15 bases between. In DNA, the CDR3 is TGTGCCAGCAGTTCGGCAGGGGCCCTCCATCAGCCCCAGCATTTT. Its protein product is CASSSAGALHQPQHF.

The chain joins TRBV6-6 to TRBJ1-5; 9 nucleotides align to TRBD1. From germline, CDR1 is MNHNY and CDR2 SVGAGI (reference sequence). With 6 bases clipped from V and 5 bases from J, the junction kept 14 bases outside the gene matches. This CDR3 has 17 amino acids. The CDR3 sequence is CASSREPQGALYQPQHF. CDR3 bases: TGTGCCAGCAGCCGAGAACCACAGGGGGCTCTTTATCAGCCCCAGCATTTT.

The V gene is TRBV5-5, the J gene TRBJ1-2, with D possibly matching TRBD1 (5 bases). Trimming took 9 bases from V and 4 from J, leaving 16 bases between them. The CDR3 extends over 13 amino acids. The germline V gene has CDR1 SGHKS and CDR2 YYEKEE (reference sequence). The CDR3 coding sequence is TGTGCCACCTCGACGGGGGAGGGCTATGGCTACACCTTC. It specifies CATSTGEGYGYTF.

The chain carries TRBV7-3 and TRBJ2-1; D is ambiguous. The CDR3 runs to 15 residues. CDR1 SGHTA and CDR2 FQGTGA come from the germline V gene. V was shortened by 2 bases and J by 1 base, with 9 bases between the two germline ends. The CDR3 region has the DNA TGTGCCAGCAGCTTACGGCCGGAGTCCTACAATGAGCAGTTCTTC. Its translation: CASSLRPESYNEQFF.

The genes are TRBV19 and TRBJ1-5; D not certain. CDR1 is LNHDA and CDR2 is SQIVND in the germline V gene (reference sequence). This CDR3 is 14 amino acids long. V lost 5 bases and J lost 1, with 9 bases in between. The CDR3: CASSSGLSNQPQHF. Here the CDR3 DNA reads TGTGCCAGTAGTTCAGGATTGAGCAATCAGCCCCAGCATTTT. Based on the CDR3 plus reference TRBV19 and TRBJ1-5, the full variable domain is DGGITQSPKYLFRKEGQNVTLSCEQNLNHDAMYWYRQDPGQGLRLIYYSQIVNDFQKGDIAEGYSVSREKKESFPLTVTSAQKNPTAFYLCASSSGLSNQPQHFGDGTRLSIL.

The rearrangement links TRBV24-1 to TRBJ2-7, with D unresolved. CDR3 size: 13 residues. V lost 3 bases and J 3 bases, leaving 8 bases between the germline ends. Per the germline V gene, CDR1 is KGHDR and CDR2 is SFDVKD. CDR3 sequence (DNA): TGTGCCACCAGTGATGCCTACGGCTACGAGCAGTACTTC. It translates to CATSDAYGYEQYF.

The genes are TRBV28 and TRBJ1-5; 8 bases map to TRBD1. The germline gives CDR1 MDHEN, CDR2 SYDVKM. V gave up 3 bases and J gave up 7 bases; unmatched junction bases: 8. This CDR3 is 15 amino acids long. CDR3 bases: TGTGCCAGCAGTTTTATAGCAGGGGGCGGCCAGCCCCAGCATTTT. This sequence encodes CASSFIAGGGQPQHF.

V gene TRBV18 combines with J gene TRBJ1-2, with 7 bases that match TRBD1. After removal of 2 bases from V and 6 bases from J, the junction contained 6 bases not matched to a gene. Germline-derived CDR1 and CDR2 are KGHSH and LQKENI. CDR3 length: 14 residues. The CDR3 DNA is TGTGCCAGCTCACCAAACAGGGGAGGACATGGCTACACCTTC. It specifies CASSPNRGGHGYTF. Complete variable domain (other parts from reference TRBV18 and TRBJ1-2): NAGVMQNPRHLVRRRGQEARLRCSPMKGHSHVYWYRQLPEEGLKFMVYLQKENIIDESGMPKERFSAEFPKEGPSILRIQQVVRGDSAAYFCASSPNRGGHGYTFGSGTRLTVV.

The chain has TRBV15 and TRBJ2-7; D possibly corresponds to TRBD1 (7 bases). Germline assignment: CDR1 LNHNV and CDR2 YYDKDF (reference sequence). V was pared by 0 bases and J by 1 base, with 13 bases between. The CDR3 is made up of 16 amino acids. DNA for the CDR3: TGTGCCACCAGCAGAGATGGGCAGGGGGGTTCCTACGAGCAGTACTTC. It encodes CATSRDGQGGSYEQYF.

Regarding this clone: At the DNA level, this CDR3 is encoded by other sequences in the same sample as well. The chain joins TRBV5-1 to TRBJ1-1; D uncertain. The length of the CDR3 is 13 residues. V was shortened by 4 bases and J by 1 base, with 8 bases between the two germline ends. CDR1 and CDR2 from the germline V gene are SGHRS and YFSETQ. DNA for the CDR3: TGCGCCAGCAGCCGAGAGGGGAACACTGAAGCTTTCTTT. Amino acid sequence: CASSREGNTEAFF.

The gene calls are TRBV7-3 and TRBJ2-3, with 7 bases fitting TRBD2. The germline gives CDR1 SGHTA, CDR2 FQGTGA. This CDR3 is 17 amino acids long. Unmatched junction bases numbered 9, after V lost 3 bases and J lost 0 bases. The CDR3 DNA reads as TGTGCCAGCAGCTTCGATTCAGCGGGGCCTAGCACAGATACGCAGTATTTT. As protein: CASSFDSAGPSTDTQYF.

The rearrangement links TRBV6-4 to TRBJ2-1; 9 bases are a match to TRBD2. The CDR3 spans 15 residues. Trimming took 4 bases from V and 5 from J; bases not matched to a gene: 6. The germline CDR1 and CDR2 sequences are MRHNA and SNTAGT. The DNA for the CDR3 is TGTGCCAGCAGTGGGTCCCAGCGGGAGGACAATGAGCAGTTCTTC. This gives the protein CASSGSQREDNEQFF.

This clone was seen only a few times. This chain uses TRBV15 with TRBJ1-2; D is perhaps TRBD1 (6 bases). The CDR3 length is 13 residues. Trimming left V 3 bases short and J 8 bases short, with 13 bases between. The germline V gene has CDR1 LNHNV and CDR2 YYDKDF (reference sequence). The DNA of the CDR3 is TGTGCCACCAGCAGCGGGAGGGGGACGGGCTACACCTTC. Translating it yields CATSSGRGTGYTF.

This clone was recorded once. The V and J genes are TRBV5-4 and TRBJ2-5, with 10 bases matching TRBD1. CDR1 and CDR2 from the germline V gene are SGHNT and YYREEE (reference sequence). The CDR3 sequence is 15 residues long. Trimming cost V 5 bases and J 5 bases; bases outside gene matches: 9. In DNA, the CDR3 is TGTGCCAGCAGTTTCGACAGGGGGCGGGAGGAGACCCAGTACTTC. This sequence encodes CASSFDRGREETQYF.

The CDR3 region has the DNA TGCGCCAGCAGCTTGCGAGCGGGACCGCCCTACGAGCAGTACTTC. This translates into CASSLRAGPPYEQYF. V and J are TRBV5-1 and TRBJ2-7, with 7 bases matching TRBD2. The germline CDR1 and CDR2 sequences are SGHRS and YFSETQ. Germline trimming cut 1 base from V and 2 bases from J; bases unmatched to any gene: 6. The CDR3 totals 15 residues.

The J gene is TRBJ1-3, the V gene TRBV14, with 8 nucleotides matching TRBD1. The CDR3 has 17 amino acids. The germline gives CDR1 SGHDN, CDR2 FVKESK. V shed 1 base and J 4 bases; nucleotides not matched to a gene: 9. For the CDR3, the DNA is TGTGCCAGCAGCCAAGGAGGCAGGGGGCGTAGAGGAAACACCATATATTTT. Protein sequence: CASSQGGRGRRGNTIYF.

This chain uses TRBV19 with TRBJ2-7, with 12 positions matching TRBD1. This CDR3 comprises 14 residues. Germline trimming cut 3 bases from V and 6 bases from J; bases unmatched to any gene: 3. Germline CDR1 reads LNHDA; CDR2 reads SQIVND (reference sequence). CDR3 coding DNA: TGTGCCAGTAGTATGGGACAGGGGGCTGTCGAGCAGTACTTC. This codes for CASSMGQGAVEQYF. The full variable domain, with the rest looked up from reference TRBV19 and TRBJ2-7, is DGGITQSPKYLFRKEGQNVTLSCEQNLNHDAMYWYRQDPGQGLRLIYYSQIVNDFQKGDIAEGYSVSREKKESFPLTVTSAQKNPTAFYLCASSMGQGAVEQYFGPGTRLTVT.

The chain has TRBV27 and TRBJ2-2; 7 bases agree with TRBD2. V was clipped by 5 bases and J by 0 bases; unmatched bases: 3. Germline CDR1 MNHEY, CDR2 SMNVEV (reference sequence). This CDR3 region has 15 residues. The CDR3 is CASSRAGTNTGELFF. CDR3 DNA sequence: TGTGCCAGCAGTCGAGCGGGGACGAACACCGGGGAGCTGTTTTTT.

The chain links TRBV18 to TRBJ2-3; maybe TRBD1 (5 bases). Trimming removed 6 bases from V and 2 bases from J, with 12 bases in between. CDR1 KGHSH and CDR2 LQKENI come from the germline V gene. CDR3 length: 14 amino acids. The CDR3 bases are TGTGCCAGCTCCCAACGACAGAACACAGATACGCAGTATTTT. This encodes CASSQRQNTDTQYF.

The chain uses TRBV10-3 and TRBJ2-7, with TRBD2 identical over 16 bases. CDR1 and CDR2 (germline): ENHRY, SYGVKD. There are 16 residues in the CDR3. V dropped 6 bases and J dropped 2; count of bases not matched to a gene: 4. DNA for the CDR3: TGTGCCATCAGCACGGGGACTAGCGGGAGGGCCTACGAGCAGTACTTC. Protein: CAISTGTSGRAYEQYF.

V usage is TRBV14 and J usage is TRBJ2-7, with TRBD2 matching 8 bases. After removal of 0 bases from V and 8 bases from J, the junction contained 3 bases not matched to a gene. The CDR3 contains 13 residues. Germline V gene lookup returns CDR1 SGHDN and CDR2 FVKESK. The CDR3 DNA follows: TGTGCCAGCAGCCAAGACGGCGGGAGGAAGCAGTACTTC. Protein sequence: CASSQDGGRKQYF.

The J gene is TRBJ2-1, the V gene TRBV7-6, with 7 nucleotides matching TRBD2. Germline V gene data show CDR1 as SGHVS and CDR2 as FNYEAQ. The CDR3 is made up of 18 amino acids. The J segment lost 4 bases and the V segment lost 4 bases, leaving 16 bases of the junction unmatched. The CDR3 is CASSSTSRGGSGYNEQFF. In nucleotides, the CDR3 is TGTGCCAGCAGCTCAACTTCGCGGGGCGGGAGTGGGTACAATGAGCAGTTCTTC.